This TCR beta chain was recovered during a study of CD8 T cells in Susac syndrome. Reverse transcription used about 0.5 to 1 ug RNA and random hexamers. TCR beta CDR3 was amplified by immunoSEQ covering 54 Vbeta and 13 Jbeta. TCRdb re-called the immunoSEQ multiplex PCR reads through MiXCR, storing one row per CDR3 protein. The sample records hundreds of thousands of distinct CDR3 sequences, approximately 85% being singletons. Sequencing was done on a sample of CD8+ T cells from PBMCs. The TCR was taken from a human donor with multiple sclerosis.

In DNA, the CDR3 is TGCGCCAGCAGCCCACGTCGTTCGGGTGAGCAGTTCTTC. Its translation is CASSPRRSGEQFF. The genes are TRBV4-1 and TRBJ2-1; D remains unclear. From germline, CDR1 is MGHRA and CDR2 YSYEKL. Trimming took off 4 bases at V and 9 bases at J, with 13 bases between the two ends. The CDR3 totals 13 residues.